These 30 T cell receptor beta chains were sequenced from one sample in a study of early T cells in non-severe SARS-CoV-2 infection. TCRdb recomputed calls from the 5' RACE reads with MiXCR, one row per CDR3 protein. This table has more than 25,000 distinct CDR3 sequences, roughly 5.1% appearing once. Sequencing was carried out using whole blood. Receptor source: an adult who was a healthcare worker with PCR-confirmed SARS-CoV-2 infection or an uninfected control (not recorded which).

This clonotype has a handful of counts. The rearrangement links TRBV5-5 to TRBJ2-3, with 12 bases fitting TRBD2. This CDR3 region has 18 residues. Germline V gene sequence: CDR1 SGHKS, CDR2 YYEKEE (reference sequence). J lost 0 bases, V lost 3 bases, and 8 bases had no gene match. The CDR3: CASSSTTSGGASTDTQYF. CDR3 DNA: TGTGCCAGCAGCTCAACGACTAGCGGGGGAGCTAGCACAGATACGCAGTATTTT.

This clonotype has only a few counts. This chain joins TRBV3-1 and TRBJ2-6, with D maybe TRBD1 (6 bases). The CDR3 runs 16 residues. Trimming took 4 bases from V and 3 from J, leaving 13 bases between them. From germline, CDR1 is LGHDT and CDR2 YNNKEL (reference sequence). The CDR3, as DNA: TGTGCCAGCAGCCGAACAACAGGGAGTGGGGCCAACGTCCTGACTTTC. Protein product: CASSRTTGSGANVLTF.

A note on this clonotype: A read error may account for a junction end that differs from germline. This chain connects TRBV20-1 to TRBJ2-1; 9 nucleotides align to TRBD2. Looked up from germline, CDR1 is DFQATT and CDR2 is SNEGSKA (reference sequence). The CDR3 is 14 residues long. The CDR3 here is CSARDPRREGEQFF. The CDR3 bases are TGCAGCGCTAGAGATCCCCGGCGGGAGGGTGAGCAGTTCTTC.

The rearrangement links TRBV5-1 to TRBJ2-3; D may match TRBD1 or TRBD2 (5 bases each). From germline, CDR1 is SGHRS and CDR2 YFSETQ. V was trimmed by 3 bases and J by 1 base, leaving 9 bases between them. This CDR3 has 14 amino acids. This CDR3 reads CASSSGTGTDTQYF. The CDR3 region has the DNA TGCGCCAGCAGCTCCGGGACGGGCACAGATACGCAGTATTTT. The full variable domain, completed using reference TRBV5-1 and TRBJ2-3, is KAGVTQTPRYLIKTRGQQVTLSCSPISGHRSVSWYQQTPGQGLQFLFEYFSETQRNKGNFPGRFSGRQFSNSRSEMNVSTLELGDSALYLCASSSGTGTDTQYFGPGTRLTVL.

The genes are TRBV20-1 and TRBJ2-5; D perhaps matches TRBD1 (6 bases). The CDR3 has 10 residues. Between the trimmed V and J ends, which lost 6 bases and 7 bases, there was a span of 9 bases. Looked up from germline, CDR1 is DFQATT and CDR2 is SNEGSKA (reference sequence). The CDR3 loop reads CSAEDRTQYF. CDR3 DNA: TGCAGTGCCGAGGACAGGACCCAGTACTTC.

This clonotype has just a few counts. The genes are TRBV12-3 or TRBV12-4 and TRBJ2-7; 8 bases match TRBD1. The CDR3 loop spans 15 amino acids. V dropped 7 bases and J dropped 3; count of bases not matched to a gene: 11. DNA for the CDR3: TGTGCCAGCATCAACTTAAGGACAGGGAACTACGAGCAGTACTTC. Translating gives CASINLRTGNYEQYF.

CDR3 residues: CASRRGGTGPPYEQYF. For the CDR3, the DNA is TGTGCCAGCAGGCGAGGGGGGACAGGGCCTCCCTACGAGCAGTACTTC. The rearrangement links TRBV7-9 to TRBJ2-7; 9 positions agree with TRBD1. V shed 6 bases, J shed 2 bases, and the junction held 11 bases outside the gene matches. The CDR3 is 16 amino acids. CDR1 SEHNR and CDR2 FQNEAQ come from the germline V gene (reference sequence). Looking up the rest from reference TRBV7-9 and TRBJ2-7 gives the full variable domain: DTGVSQNPRHKITKRGQNVTFRCDPISEHNRLYWYRQTLGQGPEFLTYFQNEAQLEKSRLLSDRFSAERPKGSFSTLEIQRTEQGDSAMYLCASRRGGTGPPYEQYFGPGTRLTVT.

About this clonotype: Possible read error: a much larger clone is one base away. The V and J genes are TRBV19 and TRBJ1-4; D might be TRBD1 (5 bases). V was pared by 6 bases and J by 11 bases, with 16 bases between. The CDR3 has 13 residues. Looked up from germline, CDR1 is LNHDA and CDR2 is SQIVND (reference sequence). The CDR3 loop reads CASRRQIHDKLFF. The CDR3 nucleotides read TGTGCCAGTAGAAGACAGATCCACGATAAACTGTTTTTT.

This clonotype was counted many times. This chain uses TRBV12-3 or TRBV12-4 with TRBJ2-7; 8 bases align to TRBD2. Trimming took 6 bases from V and 3 from J; bases not matched to a gene: 10. This CDR3 region has 15 residues. This CDR3 is CASRSSAGADYEQYF. CDR3 sequence (DNA): TGTGCCAGCAGGTCTTCAGCGGGGGCCGACTACGAGCAGTACTTC.

The chain uses TRBV4-2 and TRBJ2-5; 11 bases are a match to TRBD2. In germline, CDR1 is LGHNA, CDR2 YNFKEQ. This CDR3 comprises 16 residues. V gave up 3 bases and J gave up 3 bases; unmatched junction bases: 6. As DNA, the CDR3 is TGTGCCAGCAGCCACGCCCCGGGACTAGCGGAAGAGACCCAGTACTTC. Translation gives CASSHAPGLAEETQYF.

In its sample, this clonotype was seen many times. The chain joins TRBV11-2 to TRBJ2-1; D gene unclear. V was trimmed by 3 bases and J by 1 base, leaving 4 bases between them. Germline assignment: CDR1 SGHAT and CDR2 FQNNGV. The CDR3 loop spans 13 amino acids. Written as DNA, the CDR3 is TGTGCCAGCAGCTTTGGATCCTACAATGAGCAGTTCTTC. This encodes CASSFGSYNEQFF.

Only a few counts were recorded for this clonotype. The chain has TRBV14 and TRBJ1-1; 8 bases are shared with TRBD1. With 5 bases clipped from V and 5 bases from J, the junction kept 7 bases outside the gene matches. CDR3 length: 14 residues. Germline V CDR1 and CDR2: SGHDN, FVKESK. The CDR3 reads CASSSRQGSTEAFF. CDR3 DNA: TGTGCCAGCAGCTCCCGACAGGGGAGTACTGAAGCTTTCTTT.

This clonotype was counted between two and nine times. This sequence joins TRBV19 and TRBJ2-6; D remains ambiguous. Per germline, CDR1 LNHDA and CDR2 SQIVND (reference sequence). The CDR3 runs to 14 residues. Trimming took off 1 base at V and 2 bases at J, with 3 bases between the two ends. In DNA, the CDR3 is TGTGCCAGTAGTATAGGTCCTGGGGCCAACGTCCTGACTTTC. It is translated as CASSIGPGANVLTF.

This clonotype was counted ten times or more. DNA of the CDR3: TGTGCCAGCAGCCCGCGACAGGGCCATTCACCCCTCCACTTT. Translation: CASSPRQGHSPLHF. This chain connects TRBV6-5 to TRBJ1-6, with TRBD1 identical over 7 bases. The CDR3 covers 14 residues. Germline values: CDR1 MNHEY, CDR2 SVGAGI. After removal of 6 bases from V and 8 bases from J, the junction contained 7 bases not matched to a gene.

This clonotype was seen repeatedly, ten times or more. The rearrangement uses TRBV4-1 and TRBJ2-7; TRBD2 matches 7 bases. The CDR3 runs 17 residues. The junction had 14 bases not matched to a gene; V was cut back by 0 bases and J by 6 bases. Germline CDR1 MGHRA, CDR2 YSYEKL. The chain's CDR3 is CASSQDTRGSILGEQYF. The CDR3 DNA reads TGCGCCAGCAGCCAAGACACCCGCGGGAGCATTCTCGGCGAGCAGTACTTC.

This clonotype appeared many times. V gene TRBV7-7 combines with J gene TRBJ2-1; the match to TRBD1 covers 11 bases. Germline CDR1 SSHAT, CDR2 FNYEAQ (reference sequence). The CDR3 has 15 amino acids. V shed 5 bases and J 6 bases; nucleotides not matched to a gene: 6. The CDR3 nucleotides read TGTGCCAGCAGCGCCGGGACAGGGGGTCTCAATGAGCAGTTCTTC. This codes for CASSAGTGGLNEQFF.

This clonotype was observed many times. This chain uses TRBV29-1 with TRBJ1-2; D ambiguous. V lost 0 bases and J lost 0, with 14 bases in between. The CDR3 covers 16 residues. Germline lookup yields CDR1 SQVTM and CDR2 ANQGSEA. CDR3 sequence (DNA): TGCAGCGTTGAAGATCCGGTGGCATTCGCTAACTATGGCTACACCTTC. This encodes CSVEDPVAFANYGYTF.

The rearrangement links TRBV5-6 to TRBJ2-5, with no clear D. Germline loops: CDR1 SGHDT, CDR2 YYEEEE. V was shortened by 0 bases and J by 1 base, with 13 bases between the two germline ends. The CDR3 spans 16 residues. This CDR3 is CASSLGVGQVQETQYF. Here the CDR3 DNA reads TGTGCCAGCAGCTTGGGTGTAGGGCAGGTCCAAGAGACCCAGTACTTC. Full variable domain (outside the CDR3, taken from reference TRBV5-6 and TRBJ2-5): DAGVTQSPTHLIKTRGQQVTLRCSPKSGHDTVSWYQQALGQGPQFIFQYYEEEERQRGNFPDRFSGHQFPNYSSELNVNALLLGDSALYLCASSLGVGQVQETQYFGPGTRLLVL.

This clonotype was seen a handful of times. This rearrangement joins TRBV12-3 or TRBV12-4 to TRBJ1-3; unclear D gene. The germline V and J ends were trimmed by 5 bases and 0 bases, with 8 bases remaining between them. The CDR3 length is 14 residues. The CDR3 DNA reads TGTGCCAGCAGTCGTCTTGACTCTGGAAACACCATATATTTT. Residues: CASSRLDSGNTIYF.

This clonotype was observed at least ten times. The chain links TRBV6-2 or TRBV6-3 to TRBJ2-7, with a weak D call TRBD1 (6 bases). Trimming pared 10 bases from V and 2 bases from J, leaving 15 bases between. CDR1 MNHEY and CDR2 SVGEGT come from the germline V gene. There are 13 residues in the CDR3. CDR3 protein: CATAHWDTYEQYF. The CDR3 DNA follows: TGTGCCACCGCCCACTGGGACACCTACGAGCAGTACTTC.

This clonotype was seen only a few times. This chain uses TRBV4-1 with TRBJ1-2; 9 nucleotides match TRBD1. There are 15 residues in the CDR3. Germline-derived CDR1 and CDR2 are MGHRA and YSYEKL. With 0 bases clipped from V and 8 bases from J, the junction kept 7 bases outside the gene matches. CDR3 nucleotides: TGCGCCAGCAGCCAAGATCCTAGGACAGGGGCGGGCTACACCTTC. Translation: CASSQDPRTGAGYTF.

This clonotype has a count of ten or more. The chain uses TRBV10-2 and TRBJ2-3, with TRBD2 as a possible D gene (5 bases). Germline V gene data show CDR1 as WSHSY and CDR2 as SAAADI. CDR3 size: 15 residues. V was shortened by 8 bases and J by 3 bases, with 18 bases between the two germline ends. CDR3 bases: TGCGCCAGCGACGACCCAAACCGAGGGACAGATACGCAGTATTTT. Translating gives CASDDPNRGTDTQYF.

This clonotype showed up many times. The V and J genes are TRBV3-1 and TRBJ2-7; D may be TRBD1 or TRBD2 (5 bases each). The germline V gene encodes CDR1 LGHDT and CDR2 YNNKEL (reference sequence). V lost 0 bases and J lost 3, with 18 bases in between. The CDR3 loop spans 17 amino acids. CDR3 nucleotide sequence: TGTGCCAGCAGCCAAGAGGCCCCAGGACGGGACCGCTACGAGCAGTACTTC. Translating gives CASSQEAPGRDRYEQYF.

In this sample, this clonotype turned up many times. The rearrangement uses TRBV27 and TRBJ1-2; possible D gene TRBD1, 5 bases. Germline assignment: CDR1 MNHEY and CDR2 SMNVEV (reference sequence). Trimming shortened V by 6 bases and J by 4 bases, and 15 bases separated the two germline ends. The CDR3 runs to 14 residues. The CDR3 sequence: CASSLGGWPYGYTF. The CDR3 nucleotides are TGTGCCAGCAGCTTGGGGGGGTGGCCCTATGGCTACACCTTC.

This clonotype was found many times. The chain links TRBV30 to TRBJ1-6; maybe TRBD1 (5 bases). The length of the CDR3 is 12 residues. V dropped 7 bases and J dropped 9 bases, with 13 bases sitting between them. Germline CDR1 GTSNPN, CDR2 SVGIG (reference sequence). DNA for the CDR3: TGTGCCTACGACAGCAGAAGTTCACCCCTCCACTTT. Translating it yields CAYDSRSSPLHF.

This clonotype was seen at least ten times. The genes are TRBV6-6 and TRBJ2-3; TRBD2 might be the D (6 bases). The CDR3 has 15 residues. CDR1 and CDR2 (germline): MNHNY, SVGAGI (reference sequence). Trimming removed 3 bases at V and 2 bases at J, with 12 bases between. CDR3 residues: CASSYGTLNTDTQYF. For the CDR3, the DNA is TGTGCCAGCAGTTATGGGACTCTGAACACAGATACGCAGTATTTT.

This clonotype was found many times. DNA for the CDR3: TGTGCCAGCAGTTTCGGACGGAGAAGGGAGACCCAGTACTTC. Translation gives CASSFGRRRETQYF. The chain uses TRBV28 and TRBJ2-5; D ambiguous. V shed 3 bases and J shed 5 bases, with 13 bases lying between them. The length of the CDR3 is 14 residues. CDR1 is MDHEN and CDR2 is SYDVKM in the germline V gene.

This clonotype was seen a handful of times. This rearrangement joins TRBV6-6 to TRBJ2-7; 12 nucleotides agree with TRBD1. The J segment lost 5 bases and the V segment lost 6 bases, leaving 5 bases of the junction unmatched. The V gene's germline CDR1 is MNHNY and CDR2 SVGAGI (reference sequence). CDR3 size: 14 residues. The CDR3 bases are TGTGCCAGCAGGATGGGACAGGGGGCCAACGAGCAGTACTTC. It codes for CASRMGQGANEQYF.

The chain combines TRBV20-1 with TRBJ2-5, with 9 nucleotides matching TRBD2. CDR1 is DFQATT and CDR2 is SNEGSKA in the germline V gene (reference sequence). The CDR3 has 14 amino acids. With 6 bases clipped from V and 5 bases from J, the junction kept 10 bases outside the gene matches. The CDR3 DNA is TGCAGTGCAACTCTCAGGACTAGCGCTGAGACCCAGTACTTC. Encoded protein: CSATLRTSAETQYF.

This clonotype has at least ten counts. The genes are TRBV2 and TRBJ2-7; 7 nucleotides align to TRBD2. Germline loops: CDR1 SNHLY, CDR2 FYNNEI. V shed 1 base and J 5 bases; nucleotides not matched to a gene: 8. The CDR3 extends over 15 amino acids. The chain's CDR3 is CASSEEGGVWNEQYF. The CDR3 DNA sequence: TGTGCCAGCAGTGAAGAGGGAGGGGTCTGGAACGAGCAGTACTTC.